These 29 T cell receptor beta chains share one sample of origin, sequenced in a study of human T cells and chemical hapten exposure. Regarding time point: patch test 1, 2 weeks after DPC sensitization. Treatment reported: therapeutic diphenylcyclopropenone sensitization with weekly scalp DPC. TCRdb re-called the RACE reads through MiXCR, storing one row per CDR3 protein. The sample contains about 360,000 distinct CDR3 sequences, approximately 6.9% of which appear only once. The sample in question was whole blood, obtained in connection with sensitization to the hapten diphenylcyclopropenone (DPC). The receptors originated from a woman under 30 with alopecia areata. Some clones in this sample may be carry-over from other donors' samples.

This clonotype was detected many times. This chain links TRBV6-5 with TRBJ1-3; D is possibly TRBD1 (6 bases). V lost 6 bases and J lost 8, with 11 bases in between. Germline loops: CDR1 MNHEY, CDR2 SVGAGI. CDR3 length: 12 amino acids. The CDR3 nucleotides are TGTGCCAGCAGCGTGGACAGATACACCATATATTTT. Translation gives CASSVDRYTIYF.

At least ten counts were recorded for this clonotype. The chain has TRBV6-2 or TRBV6-3 and TRBJ1-5; 7 bases map to TRBD1. Germline trimming cut 0 bases from V and 6 bases from J; bases unmatched to any gene: 5. This CDR3 spans 15 amino acids. The germline V gene encodes CDR1 MNHEY and CDR2 SVGEGT. The CDR3 here is CASSYSNRGGQPQHF. DNA for the CDR3: TGTGCCAGCAGTTACTCGAACAGGGGCGGTCAGCCCCAGCATTTT.

This clonotype has only a few counts. The chain couples TRBV6-5 to TRBJ2-3, with a possible D match to TRBD1 (6 bases). This CDR3 comprises 16 residues. Germline CDR1 and CDR2: MNHEY and SVGAGI. Trimming stripped 2 bases from V and 2 bases from J, with 14 bases between. CDR3 DNA sequence: TGTGCCAGCAGTTACGGGGCAGGGGATACCACAGATACGCAGTATTTT. Its protein is CASSYGAGDTTDTQYF.

The chain recombines TRBV29-1 with TRBJ1-4; possible D gene TRBD1, 6 bases. The CDR3 extends over 15 amino acids. Per germline, CDR1 SQVTM and CDR2 ANQGSEA. Trimming cost V 3 bases and J 3 bases, with 14 bases left between them. The CDR3 region is CSVEATGTPNEKLFF. CDR3 nucleotide sequence: TGCAGCGTTGAGGCCACAGGGACGCCTAATGAAAAACTGTTTTTT.

J is TRBJ2-2 and V is TRBV14; D remains unclear. Looked up from germline, CDR1 is SGHDN and CDR2 is FVKESK. Trimming removed 0 bases from V and 6 bases from J, with 5 bases in between. This CDR3 contains 13 residues. This CDR3 reads CASSQDLAGELFF. Here the CDR3 DNA reads TGTGCCAGCAGCCAAGATCTGGCCGGGGAGCTGTTTTTT.

A word on this clonotype: A read error may produce the germline difference seen at one junction end. The rearrangement links TRBV12-3 or TRBV12-4 to TRBJ2-3; D is perhaps TRBD1 (6 bases). The CDR3 consists of 15 residues. The CDR3 DNA reads as TGTGCCGGCAGTTCAACAGGGCACAGCACAGATACGCAGTATTTT. As protein: CAGSSTGHSTDTQYF.

This clonotype showed up many times. The CDR3 loop is CASGKTWGSYNEQFF. The CDR3 region has the DNA TGTGCCAGCGGGAAGACATGGGGCTCCTACAATGAGCAGTTCTTC. The gene calls are TRBV7-2 and TRBJ2-1; D is undetermined. The CDR3 has 15 amino acids. The V end was cut by 8 bases, the J end by 0 bases, with 14 bases between. Germline V gene sequence: CDR1 SGHTA, CDR2 FQGNSA.

This chain connects TRBV4-2 to TRBJ1-3; D remains unclear. CDR1 is LGHNA, CDR2 YNFKEQ, per germline. The CDR3 sequence is 21 residues long. The ends were cut back, 0 bases at V and 0 bases at J, with 24 bases in the middle. The CDR3 here is CASSQDPITSRTFSSGNTIYF. The CDR3 region has the DNA TGTGCCAGCAGCCAAGATCCCATTACCAGTCGCACATTTTCCTCTGGAAACACCATATATTTT.

At least ten counts were recorded for this clonotype. CDR3 nucleotides: TGTGCCAGCACCTTAAGCGGGGGGTACCTCAATGAGCAGTTCTTC. Translated: CASTLSGGYLNEQFF. The chain employs TRBV6-6 and TRBJ2-1, with 9 bases lining up with TRBD2. Per germline, CDR1 MNHNY and CDR2 SVGAGI (reference sequence). This CDR3 spans 15 amino acids. Germline trimming cut 7 bases from V and 6 bases from J; bases unmatched to any gene: 10.

CDR3 region: CASSQDLAARETQYF. The CDR3 nucleotides read TGCGCCAGCAGCCAAGATCTAGCAGCCCGAGAGACCCAGTACTTC. The chain carries TRBV4-1 and TRBJ2-5, with D tentatively TRBD2 (5 bases). The CDR3 extends over 15 amino acids. CDR1 and CDR2 from the germline V gene are MGHRA and YSYEKL. With 0 bases removed from V and 4 bases from J, the gap between germline ends came to 12 bases.

At least ten counts were recorded for this clonotype. This chain joins TRBV28 and TRBJ2-7, with D tentatively TRBD1 (5 bases). Trimming stripped 5 bases from V and 3 bases from J, with 14 bases between. Germline CDR1 is MDHEN and CDR2 is SYDVKM. This CDR3 has 14 residues. The CDR3 is CASSHPYDSYEQYF. The CDR3 nucleotides read TGTGCCAGCAGTCACCCATACGACAGCTACGAGCAGTACTTC.

This clonotype was counted only a few times. The chain joins TRBV29-1 to TRBJ1-2; the match to TRBD1 covers 10 bases. The trim removed 3 bases at V and 4 bases at J, leaving 11 bases unmatched. Per the germline V gene, CDR1 is SQVTM and CDR2 is ANQGSEA. The CDR3 runs to 16 residues. The CDR3 protein is CSVDRRTGGISYGYTF. The CDR3, as DNA: TGCAGCGTTGACCGCAGGACAGGGGGAATAAGCTATGGCTACACCTTC.

This clonotype appeared many times. The J gene is TRBJ2-5, the V gene TRBV2; TRBD1 aligns across 8 bases. V trimming: 4 bases; J trimming: 4 bases; junction bases outside the gene matches: 5. This CDR3 comprises 14 residues. Germline V gene data show CDR1 as SNHLY and CDR2 as FYNNEI. The CDR3, as DNA: TGTGCCAGCAGTGTAGACAGGGGAAGAGAGACCCAGTACTTC. It codes for CASSVDRGRETQYF.

This clonotype was found a few times. The J gene is TRBJ1-2, the V gene TRBV6-4; the D gene is possibly TRBD1 (6 bases). CDR1 is MRHNA and CDR2 is SNTAGT in the germline V gene. CDR3 length: 14 amino acids. The V and J ends lost 6 bases and 4 bases respectively, with 15 bases between them. The CDR3 loop reads CASSVDSTTYGYTF. CDR3 in DNA: TGTGCCAGCAGCGTGGACAGCACTACCTATGGCTACACCTTC.

This clonotype was observed a few times. V and J are TRBV29-1 and TRBJ1-1, with TRBD1 matching over 8 bases. The CDR3 totals 13 residues. Trimming took 5 bases from V and 7 from J; bases not matched to a gene: 9. Germline CDR1 SQVTM, CDR2 ANQGSEA. This chain's CDR3 is CSVHRGNIGEAFF. In DNA, the CDR3 is TGCAGCGTTCACAGGGGGAATATAGGTGAAGCTTTCTTT.

Many counts were recorded for this clonotype. The chain is built from TRBV29-1 and TRBJ2-7, with 12 bases matching TRBD1. Per the germline V gene, CDR1 is SQVTM and CDR2 is ANQGSEA. V was clipped by 6 bases and J by 6 bases; unmatched bases: 9. There are 14 residues in the CDR3. CDR3 sequence reads: CSVAKGTGGGEQYF. The CDR3 coding sequence is TGCAGCGTCGCGAAAGGGACAGGGGGCGGCGAGCAGTACTTC.

This clonotype occurred many times. V gene TRBV12-3 or TRBV12-4 combines with J gene TRBJ1-6; TRBD1 matches 12 bases. The length of the CDR3 is 16 residues. The V and J ends lost 5 bases and 7 bases, in that order; junction bases with no gene match: 6. The CDR3 reads CASSLYGTGGNSPLHF. The CDR3 DNA sequence: TGTGCCAGCAGTCTATACGGGACAGGGGGCAATTCACCCCTCCACTTT.

The chain employs TRBV24-1 and TRBJ2-6; the D gene is possibly TRBD1 (6 bases). Trimming left V 3 bases short and J 4 bases short, with 18 bases between. CDR3 length: 18 amino acids. CDR1 KGHDR and CDR2 SFDVKD come from the germline V gene. CDR3 in DNA: TGTGCCACCAGTGATCCAGGGGTAAGGCCATCCGGGGCCAACGTCCTGACTTTC. Its protein product is CATSDPGVRPSGANVLTF.

A few counts support this clonotype. V is TRBV5-1 and J is TRBJ2-3; TRBD2 matches 9 bases. The CDR3 runs to 16 residues. V lost 2 bases to trimming and J lost 4 bases; unmatched junction nucleotides: 8. Germline assignment: CDR1 SGHRS and CDR2 YFSETQ. DNA of the CDR3: TGCGCCAGCAGCTTAAGCGGGGGGTCCTCGGCAGATACGCAGTATTTT. It encodes CASSLSGGSSADTQYF.

In its sample, this clonotype was seen many times. The chain recombines TRBV7-2 with TRBJ2-5; 9 positions agree with TRBD1. Trimming took 3 bases from V and 7 from J; bases not matched to a gene: 12. Germline CDR1 is SGHTA and CDR2 is FQGNSA. The CDR3 runs 16 residues. Here the CDR3 reads CASSLTGGRKPGTQYF. CDR3 sequence (DNA): TGTGCCAGCAGCTTGACAGGGGGACGAAAACCGGGGACCCAGTACTTC.

In its sample, this clonotype was seen many times. The chain combines TRBV28 with TRBJ2-7, with D unresolved. The length of the CDR3 is 12 residues. CDR1 and CDR2 from the germline V gene are MDHEN and SYDVKM. Trimming removed 4 bases at V and 7 bases at J, with 11 bases between. In nucleotides, the CDR3 is TGTGCCAGCAGTTCAGCTGTAGGGGAGCAGTACTTC. It encodes CASSSAVGEQYF.

This clonotype was detected a few times. This chain uses TRBV12-3 or TRBV12-4 with TRBJ2-1, with TRBD2 as a possible D gene (5 bases). Trimming stripped 3 bases from V and 2 bases from J, with 11 bases between. The CDR3 loop spans 15 amino acids. CDR3 in DNA: TGTGCCAGCAGTTTCGGAGGTGTCCCCTACAATGAGCAGTTCTTC. Translated: CASSFGGVPYNEQFF.

The chain combines TRBV28 with TRBJ1-5; TRBD1 might be the D (5 bases). The CDR3 covers 12 residues. V lost 6 bases, J lost 5 bases, and 8 bases lay in between. Germline V gives CDR1 MDHEN, CDR2 SYDVKM. For the CDR3, the DNA is TGTGCCAGCAGGACAGTTGATCAGCCCCAGCATTTT. Translation: CASRTVDQPQHF.

This clonotype appeared many times. The chain recombines TRBV7-2 with TRBJ1-2, with D hard to call. Germline V CDR1 and CDR2: SGHTA, FQGNSA. CDR3 length: 15 residues. V was pared by 2 bases and J by 2 bases, with 12 bases between. The CDR3 coding sequence is TGTGCCAGCAGCTTAACTACGGCCCAGAACTATGGCTACACCTTC. Encoded protein: CASSLTTAQNYGYTF.

The rearrangement joins TRBV5-1 to TRBJ1-6, with TRBD1 identical over 11 bases. Germline V gene lookup returns CDR1 SGHRS and CDR2 YFSETQ. V was pared by 4 bases and J by 1 base, with 4 bases of the junction left unmatched. The CDR3 loop spans 17 amino acids. This CDR3 is CASSPGQGASYNSPLHF. CDR3 sequence (DNA): TGCGCCAGCAGCCCAGGACAGGGGGCGTCCTATAATTCACCCCTCCACTTT.

This clonotype was seen more than once but under ten times. The chain combines TRBV10-3 with TRBJ2-3; unclear D gene. The V end lost 10 bases, the J end lost 13 bases, and 27 bases lay between the germline ends. The germline V gene has CDR1 ENHRY and CDR2 SYGVKD. This CDR3 comprises 14 residues. CDR3 loop: CASSTPLGSPGEYF. CDR3 sequence (DNA): TGTGCCAGCTCGACCCCTCTAGGATCCCCGGGCGAGTATTTT.

This clonotype was seen at least ten times. V and J are TRBV6-2 or TRBV6-3 and TRBJ1-5, with a possible D match to TRBD1 (5 bases). Trimming cost V 11 bases and J 7 bases, with 21 bases left between them. The CDR3 is 14 amino acids. Germline-derived CDR1 and CDR2 are MNHEY and SVGEGT. As DNA, the CDR3 is TGTGCCTCCACCAGGGCCCCTGGAGAGCAGCCCCAGCATTTT. Protein: CASTRAPGEQPQHF.

This clonotype was seen ten or more times. The V gene is TRBV5-1, the J gene TRBJ2-5; the match to TRBD2 covers 12 bases. The CDR3 has 17 residues. Germline values: CDR1 SGHRS, CDR2 YFSETQ. The trim removed 2 bases at V and 1 base at J, leaving 6 bases unmatched. Here the CDR3 DNA reads TGCGCCAGCAGCTTCTTCTCGACTAGCGGGGGCCAAGAGACCCAGTACTTC. This sequence encodes CASSFFSTSGGQETQYF.

The genes are TRBV5-8 and TRBJ1-1, with D hard to call. CDR1 and CDR2 (germline): SGHTS, YDEGEE. CDR3 size: 13 residues. The V gene lost 2 bases and the J gene lost 5 bases, with 10 bases spanning the gap. CDR3 in amino acids: CASSFGDWTEAFF. For the CDR3, the DNA is TGTGCCAGCAGCTTCGGAGATTGGACTGAAGCTTTCTTT.